What follows are 27 T cell receptor beta chains derived from one specimen sequenced in a study of blood T cell repertoires in COVID-19. Using immunoSEQ multiplex PCR, the repertoire was profiled, and TCRdb retains in-frame clones only, with some absent. The sample has more than 250,000 clones, about nine tenths seen once. Specimen: PBMCs or T cells enriched from blood (not recorded which). The origin of the receptors is a woman between 18 and 29 years old who had recovered from COVID-19.

This chain connects TRBV29-1 to TRBJ2-7; 11 bases match TRBD2. The V and J ends lost 1 base and 10 bases, in that order; junction bases with no gene match: 9. This CDR3 is built from 14 residues. Germline V CDR1 and CDR2: SQVTM, ANQGSEA. The CDR3 is CSVEGGLAGGPQYF. The CDR3 DNA sequence: TGCAGCGTTGAAGGCGGGCTAGCGGGAGGCCCCCAGTACTTC.

The CDR3 loop reads CASLRLRRRSSYEQYF. CDR3 DNA: TGCGCCAGCTTACGGTTAAGGAGGAGAAGCTCCTACGAGCAGTACTTC. This rearrangement joins TRBV10-1 to TRBJ2-7; possible D gene TRBD2, 5 bases. The CDR3 consists of 16 residues. Germline V gene data show CDR1 as WNHNN and CDR2 as SYGVQD (reference sequence). The ends were cut back, 8 bases at V and 0 bases at J, with 20 bases in the middle.

This chain uses TRBV10-3 with TRBJ1-2; 7 bases are shared with TRBD1. CDR1 and CDR2 (germline): ENHRY, SYGVKD. CDR3 length: 14 amino acids. V lost 5 bases and J lost 1; bases outside the gene matches: 4. CDR3 DNA sequence: TGTGCCATCAGTCGACAGGGTAGTAACTATGGCTACACCTTC. It yields the protein CAISRQGSNYGYTF.

This clone was seen once. The chain has TRBV30 and TRBJ1-4, with D possibly TRBD1 on 5 matching bases. The CDR3 loop spans 13 amino acids. V gave up 5 bases and J gave up 5 bases, with 12 bases separating them. Germline CDR1 GTSNPN, CDR2 SVGIG (reference sequence). CDR3 region: CAWEGAKNEKLFF. In DNA, the CDR3 is TGTGCCTGGGAAGGGGCCAAAAATGAAAAACTGTTTTTT.

V is TRBV30 and J is TRBJ2-5; TRBD2 agrees at 10 bases. The CDR3 runs 14 residues. Germline V lookup: CDR1 GTSNPN, CDR2 SVGIG (reference sequence). J lost 4 bases, V lost 4 bases, and 6 bases had no gene match. CDR3 coding DNA: TGTGCCTGGACCCGGACTAGCGGAGTAGAGACCCAGTACTTC. Translating gives CAWTRTSGVETQYF.

V gene TRBV5-6 combines with J gene TRBJ2-4; TRBD2 aligns across 7 bases. Germline V lookup: CDR1 SGHDT, CDR2 YYEEEE. V was clipped by 4 bases and J by 6 bases; unmatched bases: 1. The CDR3 is made up of 12 amino acids. The CDR3 protein is CASSGGRNIQYF. CDR3 in DNA: TGTGCCAGCAGCGGCGGGAGAAACATTCAGTACTTC.

This clone has more than one count but fewer than ten. The chain recombines TRBV5-1 with TRBJ1-1; the match to TRBD1 covers 12 bases. The V gene end was trimmed by 4 bases and the J gene end by 6 bases; junction bases not matched to a gene: 7. Germline-derived CDR1 and CDR2 are SGHRS and YFSETQ. The CDR3 sequence is 15 residues long. CDR3 DNA: TGCGCCAGCAGCAAGGGGACAGGGGGCACTCCTGAAGCTTTCTTT. The encoded protein is CASSKGTGGTPEAFF.

The rearrangement joins TRBV5-4 to TRBJ2-3; 7 positions agree with TRBD2. The CDR3 contains 14 residues. CDR1 is SGHNT and CDR2 is YYREEE in the germline V gene (reference sequence). V gave up 4 bases and J gave up 2 bases; unmatched junction bases: 4. The DNA of the CDR3 is TGTGCCAGCAGCCCCGGGGGGAACACAGATACGCAGTATTTT. Translating it yields CASSPGGNTDTQYF. Combining the CDR3 with reference TRBV5-4 and TRBJ2-3 gives the whole variable domain ETGVTQSPTHLIKTRGQQVTLRCSSQSGHNTVSWYQQALGQGPQFIFQYYREEENGRGNFPPRFSGLQFPNYSSELNVNALELDDSALYLCASSPGGNTDTQYFGPGTRLTVL.

J is TRBJ1-2 and V is TRBV6-1; no reliable D call. The CDR3 has 15 amino acids. Trimming took off 0 bases at V and 5 bases at J, with 13 bases between the two ends. In germline, CDR1 is MNHNS, CDR2 SASEGT. As DNA, the CDR3 is TGTGCCAGCAGTGAAGCGCGGGGAGTGGCATATGGCTACACCTTC. As protein: CASSEARGVAYGYTF.

Notes on this clone: In the same sample, other DNA sequences code for this CDR3. The rearrangement joins TRBV6-1 to TRBJ1-1, with TRBD1 as a possible D gene (5 bases). CDR3 length: 14 residues. CDR1 is MNHNS, CDR2 SASEGT, per germline. Trimming shortened V by 0 bases and J by 3 bases, and 8 bases separated the two germline ends. CDR3 DNA: TGTGCCAGCAGTGAAGCGGCGGGGGACACTGAAGCTTTCTTT. It codes for CASSEAAGDTEAFF.

This chain joins TRBV27 and TRBJ1-1; D is unresolved. Per germline, CDR1 MNHEY and CDR2 SMNVEV (reference sequence). This CDR3 has 13 residues. Trimming left V 3 bases short and J 7 bases short, with 12 bases between. The CDR3 loop reads CASSFPGANEAFF. The CDR3 DNA reads as TGTGCCAGCAGTTTCCCTGGTGCGAATGAAGCTTTCTTT.

The chain couples TRBV30 to TRBJ2-5; possibly TRBD1 for D (6 bases). V was shortened by 0 bases and J by 1 base, with 9 bases between the two germline ends. The CDR3 totals 14 residues. Germline values: CDR1 GTSNPN, CDR2 SVGIG (reference sequence). CDR3 loop: CAWSVGQFQETQYF. Here the CDR3 DNA reads TGTGCCTGGAGTGTCGGACAGTTCCAAGAGACCCAGTACTTC.

The V call is TRBV5-1, the J call TRBJ2-7, with D possibly being TRBD1 (6 bases). Between the trimmed V and J ends, which lost 4 bases and 0 bases, there was a span of 17 bases. The CDR3 has 16 amino acids. The germline gives CDR1 SGHRS, CDR2 YFSETQ. The CDR3 DNA follows: TGCGCCAGCAGCATAACTCAGGGGATTATCTCCTACGAGCAGTACTTC. Translation: CASSITQGIISYEQYF. Full variable domain (outside the CDR3, taken from reference TRBV5-1 and TRBJ2-7): KAGVTQTPRYLIKTRGQQVTLSCSPISGHRSVSWYQQTPGQGLQFLFEYFSETQRNKGNFPGRFSGRQFSNSRSEMNVSTLELGDSALYLCASSITQGIISYEQYFGPGTRLTVT.

The genes are TRBV4-1 and TRBJ2-3; 9 bases map to TRBD1. Germline lookup yields CDR1 MGHRA and CDR2 YSYEKL. The J segment lost 0 bases and the V segment lost 2 bases, leaving 6 bases of the junction unmatched. The CDR3 is 17 residues long. Here the CDR3 reads CASSQLPQGASTDTQYF. The CDR3 nucleotides are TGCGCCAGCAGCCAACTCCCACAGGGGGCGAGCACAGATACGCAGTATTTT.

To note about this clone: In the same sample, other DNA sequences code for this CDR3. The rearrangement links TRBV19 to TRBJ1-5; 9 bases are shared with TRBD1. This CDR3 region has 13 residues. Germline V lookup: CDR1 LNHDA, CDR2 SQIVND (reference sequence). V shed 9 bases, J shed 4 bases, and the junction held 4 bases outside the gene matches. CDR3 sequence reads: CASRGQGNQPQHF. Here the CDR3 DNA reads TGTGCCAGCAGAGGACAGGGGAATCAGCCCCAGCATTTT.

The V gene is TRBV18, the J gene TRBJ2-2; maybe TRBD2 (5 bases). Germline CDR1 is KGHSH and CDR2 is LQKENI. There are 13 residues in the CDR3. Trimming took 1 base from V and 5 from J, leaving 5 bases between them. The CDR3 region has the DNA TGTGCCAGCTCACCACGAGGGACCGGGGAGCTGTTTTTT. Translation: CASSPRGTGELFF.

This chain links TRBV28 with TRBJ1-2; possibly TRBD1 for D (5 bases). The CDR3 spans 17 residues. Looked up from germline, CDR1 is MDHEN and CDR2 is SYDVKM. V was clipped by 2 bases and J by 0 bases, with 16 bases between them. This chain's CDR3 is CASSLGGLTATNYGYTF. The CDR3 nucleotides are TGTGCCAGCAGTTTAGGGGGACTGACAGCTACTAACTATGGCTACACCTTC.

This clone showed up just a few times. J is TRBJ2-7 and V is TRBV30, with 8 bases fitting TRBD1. V lost 2 bases to trimming and J lost 0 bases; unmatched junction nucleotides: 6. The CDR3 runs to 15 residues. Germline assignment: CDR1 GTSNPN and CDR2 SVGIG (reference sequence). The DNA of the CDR3 is TGTGCCTGGAGTCAATTCGGACAGGGCTCCTACGAGCAGTACTTC. It yields the protein CAWSQFGQGSYEQYF.

V gene TRBV2 combines with J gene TRBJ1-3; perhaps TRBD1 as D (5 bases). The CDR3 extends over 16 amino acids. The V end lost 3 bases, the J end lost 0 bases, and 12 bases lay between the germline ends. Germline V CDR1 and CDR2: SNHLY, FYNNEI. CDR3 coding DNA: TGTGCCAGCAGTGACAGGGTTTCGAGCTCTGGAAACACCATATATTTT. The encoded protein is CASSDRVSSSGNTIYF.

This chain uses TRBV28 with TRBJ2-1; the match to TRBD1 covers 7 bases. The CDR3 extends over 13 amino acids. V lost 6 bases to trimming and J lost 4 bases; unmatched junction nucleotides: 3. In germline, CDR1 is MDHEN, CDR2 SYDVKM. The DNA of the CDR3 is TGTGCCAGCAGACTGGACAGGTACAATGAGCAGTTCTTC. Translation: CASRLDRYNEQFF.

This clone showed up just once. This rearrangement joins TRBV25-1 to TRBJ2-5; D is perhaps TRBD1 (5 bases). V shed 4 bases and J shed 5 bases, with 14 bases lying between them. This CDR3 is 14 amino acids long. Germline V gives CDR1 MGHDK, CDR2 SYGVNS. The CDR3 reads CASSAKQVRETQYF. The DNA for the CDR3 is TGTGCCAGCAGTGCCAAACAGGTCAGGGAGACCCAGTACTTC.

The table lists this clone with a count of one. The chain combines TRBV5-4 with TRBJ1-1; no firm D call. CDR3 size: 17 residues. Germline values: CDR1 SGHNT, CDR2 YYREEE (reference sequence). Trimming took off 0 bases at V and 0 bases at J, with 15 bases between the two ends. The CDR3 sequence is CASSLAAPHVMNTEAFF. In DNA, the CDR3 is TGTGCCAGCAGCTTGGCCGCGCCTCACGTGATGAACACTGAAGCTTTCTTT. Complete variable domain (other parts from reference TRBV5-4 and TRBJ1-1): ETGVTQSPTHLIKTRGQQVTLRCSSQSGHNTVSWYQQALGQGPQFIFQYYREEENGRGNFPPRFSGLQFPNYSSELNVNALELDDSALYLCASSLAAPHVMNTEAFFGQGTRLTVV.

CDR3 nucleotide sequence: TGTGCCAGCAGCCCGGAAGGGGGCAGGAACACTGAAGCTTTCTTT. Protein sequence: CASSPEGGRNTEAFF. The rearrangement joins TRBV5-8 to TRBJ1-1, with TRBD1 matching 7 bases. This CDR3 has 15 residues. Trimming removed 4 bases from V and 1 base from J; junction bases left unmatched: 7. CDR1 and CDR2 (germline): SGHTS, YDEGEE.

This rearrangement joins TRBV29-1 to TRBJ1-5; D gene unclear. Trimming pared 5 bases from V and 0 bases from J, leaving 11 bases between. The CDR3 covers 14 residues. Germline V gene sequence: CDR1 SQVTM, CDR2 ANQGSEA. The CDR3 nucleotides are TGCAGCGTTTTGGTAGGAGCTAGCAATCAGCCCCAGCATTTT. Translating gives CSVLVGASNQPQHF.

The chain employs TRBV12-2 and TRBJ1-1; the tabulated D call, TRBD1, remains unverified against the DNA. TRBV12-2 is labeled a pseudogene. This CDR3 is 18 amino acids long. DNA of the CDR3: TGTGCAAGTCGCTTAGCGCTAGTGGACAGGGGCGGTAACACTGAAGCTTTCTTT. Amino acids: CASRLALVDRGGNTEAFF.

The chain employs TRBV14 and TRBJ2-7; no clear D. CDR3 length: 14 residues. Germline values: CDR1 SGHDN, CDR2 FVKESK. Trimming cost V 0 bases and J 0 bases, with 6 bases left between them. CDR3 in amino acids: CASSQDWSSYEQYF. The CDR3 nucleotides read TGTGCCAGCAGCCAAGATTGGAGCTCCTACGAGCAGTACTTC.

The V call is TRBV5-1, the J call TRBJ1-2; 10 bases agree with TRBD1. This CDR3 is 14 amino acids long. Germline V gene data show CDR1 as SGHRS and CDR2 as YFSETQ. The V segment lost 2 bases and the J segment 6 bases; nucleotides outside the gene matches: 4. The CDR3 is CASSFYGTGDGYTF. As DNA, the CDR3 is TGCGCCAGCAGCTTTTACGGGACAGGGGATGGCTACACCTTC.